This T cell receptor (beta chain) was obtained from a study of blood T cell repertoires in COVID-19. Study-level information: Spain, Italy and the United States supplied samples that represented acute and convalescent COVID-19.

Germline V gene data show CDR1 as LNHNV and CDR2 as YYDKDF (reference sequence). Trimming left V 1 base short and J 2 bases short, with 15 bases between. The CDR3 covers 17 residues. TCRdb's table, derived via immunoSEQ multiplex PCR, lists solely in-frame clones and lacks some. The sample has 300,000 to 400,000 clones; around 86% are singletons. The chain uses TRBV15 and TRBJ1-3, with D perhaps matching TRBD1 (5 bases). This TCR came from a man in his sixties who had recovered from COVID-19. The sequencing sample was made of PBMCs or T cells enriched from blood (not recorded which). For the CDR3, the DNA is TGTGCCACCAGCAGAGCGTTCGGCACCAGGGCTGGAAACACCATATATTTT. Its protein is CATSRAFGTRAGNTIYF.